This T cell receptor beta chain is drawn from a study of T cell changes during pregnancy in multiple sclerosis. CDR3 length: 13 amino acids. Germline lookup yields CDR1 LGHNT and CDR2 FRNRAP. V was shortened by 10 bases and J by 0 bases, with 13 bases between the two germline ends. This table comes from immunoSEQ multiplex PCR, and its TCRdb copy is limited to in-frame clones, with some not included. This table holds tens of thousands of clones, 91% found once. The source material was CD4+ T cells from peripheral blood mononuclear cells, sampled in the second trimester of pregnancy. The chain has TRBV12-5 and TRBJ2-7; TRBD1 might be the D (6 bases). This receptor was taken from a female donor in good health, enrolled as a control in a pregnancy study. This CDR3 is CATSLDSSYEQYF. CDR3 nucleotide sequence: TGTGCTACCTCATTGGACAGCTCCTACGAGCAGTACTTC.